This T cell receptor beta chain was captured in a study of T cells after yellow fever vaccination. Looking at the study overall: Low-cell-number fractions were prepared with SMART-Seq v4 Ultra Low Input.

Germline loops: CDR1 MNHEY, CDR2 SVGAGI. The V end was cut by 6 bases, the J end by 7 bases, with 18 bases between. The CDR3 extends over 15 amino acids. Conversion of TCR transcripts into cDNA relied on 5'RACE template switching, which added a universal primer site and UMIs. One entry per CDR3 protein results from TCRdb running MiXCR on the 5' RACE reads. The sample contains approximately 300,000 distinct CDR3 sequences, around 10% of which appear only once. Whole-study findings and limits: The study found a weaker secondary response that peaked faster, day 5 versus 15.

In regard to this clonotype: Its specificity is unknown.

The chain combines TRBV6-5 with TRBJ1-4; TRBD1 might be the D (6 bases). This sequence originates from a man aged 18 to 30 who received the YFV17D yellow fever vaccine. The source was CD4+ T cells sorted from PBMCs, collected 45 days after the yellow fever booster vaccination. CDR3 sequence reads: CASSPWTDGSEKLFF. The DNA for the CDR3 is TGTGCCAGCAGCCCCTGGACAGATGGCAGTGAAAAACTGTTTTTT.